This T cell receptor beta chain emerged from a study of T cell responses to AZD1222 COVID-19 vaccine (dated by TCRdb to about 2021). Context from the whole study: AZD1222 recipients given second doses at about 4 weeks or at about 12 weeks were pooled, since spike-specific TCR depth and breadth were not found to differ between the two schedules. A total of more than 230 trial participants underwent TCR sequencing, of whom 207 received two doses of AZD1222 and 26 received two doses of the MenACWY control vaccine. Trial participants were enrolled by age into subgroups of 18-55, 56-69 and 70-plus years, and around 150, 29 and 61 TCR-sequenced participants, respectively, were included in these subgroups. On the study overall, not on this receptor specifically: Only 5 to 7 AZD1222 recipients were SARS-CoV-2 seropositive at baseline, limiting conclusions about previously exposed vaccinees. Nearly half of unique spike-specific TCRs reportedly recognized epitopes outside regions mutated in the B.1.351 and B.1.1.7 variants. Participants were mostly white British, with more females than males. The authors suggested clonal diversity may have been underestimated. The 56-69-year group was small, and its depth increase did not reach significance, likely because of low power. Vaccine-associated CD4 TCRs spanned the whole spike protein, with dominant responses in regions 160-218 and 743-854. Because no day 14 peak-response samples were available, the repertoires could be characterized only after the peak T cell response. A significant rise in spike-specific TCR breadth and depth was observed after two AZD1222 doses relative to day 0 and relative to MenACWY recipients.

The CDR3, from cysteine to phenylalanine, totals 15 residues. Left in the record is the CDR3 DNA by itself, 45 bases read in frame from the first base. Based on the germline V gene (reference sequence), the CDR1 and CDR2 sequences are SEHNR and FQNEAQ. V is clipped by 1 base and J by 2 bases, and the sequence between their germline boundaries is 9 bases long. On this clone itself: This clone's antigen is unknown. No base-level quality is on record; no much larger clone is a single base apart.

The time point label for this specimen denotes: baseline before first vaccination. Vaccinee samples came from UK trials COV001 and COV002, including a single-blind randomized controlled phase 2/3 trial of AZD1222 (ChAdOx1 nCoV-19) in healthy adults. For TCRbeta chain sequencing, PBMC samples from trial participants were taken at day 0 and at day 28 after the second dose. The CDR3 regions of human TCRbeta chains were analyzed by immunosequencing. Per the original workflow: Repertoire TCRs were checked for matches against a reference library of SARS-CoV-2-specific TCRs that had been generated using the MIRA antigen-specificity platform. Breadth was defined as the fraction of unique TCRs that were SARS-CoV-2-associated, and depth was defined as the fraction of total T cells that were SARS-CoV-2-associated. Using the MIRA data, each spike-specific TCR was mapped to the spike region that the TCR reacts to and placed in a CD4 or CD8 class. Log10-transformed breadth and depth values were compared by one-way ANOVA with Sidak's multiple comparisons tests. The source is immuneACCESS, and TCRdb retained only in-frame sequences with V and J called. Part of the clones is not carried over; for the studies checked, unresolved V genes explain less than half of this, and the remainder is unexplained. That table supplies the V and J calls and clone size; D and trimming were determined from the DNA. Within this sample are roughly 67,000 clones, with approximately 89% of them counted one time only. Around 21% of the sample rests with the top ten.

This receptor was taken from an adult in good health. The chain employs TRBV7-9 and TRBJ1-5; TRBD1 might be the D gene, on 5 matching bases. The sequenced sample was peripheral blood, obtained on day 0 of AZD1222 vaccination. The DNA reads as follows: TGTGCCAGCAGCTTAGGCAGGGAAGGCAATCAGCCCCAGCATTTT. This codes for CASSLGREGNQPQHF.